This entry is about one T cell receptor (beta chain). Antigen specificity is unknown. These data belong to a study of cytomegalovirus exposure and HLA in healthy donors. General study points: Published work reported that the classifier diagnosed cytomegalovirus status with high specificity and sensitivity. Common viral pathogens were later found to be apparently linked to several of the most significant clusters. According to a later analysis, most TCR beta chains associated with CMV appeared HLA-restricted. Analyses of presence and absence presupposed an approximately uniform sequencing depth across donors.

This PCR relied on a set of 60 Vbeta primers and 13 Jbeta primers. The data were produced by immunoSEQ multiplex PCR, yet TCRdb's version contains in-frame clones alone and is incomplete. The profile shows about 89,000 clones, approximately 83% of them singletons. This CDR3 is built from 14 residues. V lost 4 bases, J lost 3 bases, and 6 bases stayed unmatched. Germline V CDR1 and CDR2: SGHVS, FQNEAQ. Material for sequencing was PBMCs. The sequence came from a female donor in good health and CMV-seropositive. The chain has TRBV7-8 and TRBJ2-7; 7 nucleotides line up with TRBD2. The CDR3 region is CASSWGREIYEQYF. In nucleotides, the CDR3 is TGTGCCAGCAGCTGGGGGAGGGAAATCTACGAGCAGTACTTC.